Here is one T cell receptor (beta chain) with its context. The antigen is unknown. Markers CD45RO/CCR7/CD25/CD127/CD95/CD27 served to sort CD4+ naive, central memory, regulatory and stem cell-like memory cells. This specimen belongs to a study of beta chain features in type 1 diabetes. Trimming took 4 bases from V and 2 from J, leaving 17 bases between them. This CDR3 has 17 residues. CDR1 is LNHDA and CDR2 is SQIVND in the germline V gene (reference sequence). Overall study results and limits: For type 1 diabetes patients, VDJ junctions showed fewer insertions and more deletions. There was no resolution here of whether HLA type influences TCRB rearrangement. Patients with Type 1 diabetes showed moderately but significantly shorter TCRB CDR3s in all four CD4+ subsets.

The whole isolated RNA underwent reverse transcription, so sequencing captured expressed TCRB transcripts. Clones were sequenced by immunoSEQ multiplex PCR, and TCRdb holds only the in-frame ones, with some missing. Here the sample spans about 27,000 clones, around 54% being singletons. The TCR sequence derives from a young woman with type 1 diabetes. Sequenced: Tregs from blood. The chain uses TRBV19 and TRBJ2-2, with a weak D call TRBD2 (6 bases). CDR3 sequence: CASSRKGTSINTGELFF. As DNA, the CDR3 is TGTGCCAGTAGTAGGAAGGGAACTAGCATCAACACCGGGGAGCTGTTTTTT.